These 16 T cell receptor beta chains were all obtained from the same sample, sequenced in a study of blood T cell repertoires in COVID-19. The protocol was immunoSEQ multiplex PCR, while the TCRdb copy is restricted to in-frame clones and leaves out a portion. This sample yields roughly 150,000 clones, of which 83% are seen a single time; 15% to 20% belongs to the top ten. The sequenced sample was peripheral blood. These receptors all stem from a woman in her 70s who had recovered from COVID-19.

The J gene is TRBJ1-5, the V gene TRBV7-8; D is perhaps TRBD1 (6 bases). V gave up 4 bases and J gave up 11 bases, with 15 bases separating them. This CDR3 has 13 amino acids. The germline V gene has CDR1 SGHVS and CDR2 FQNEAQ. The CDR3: CASSSTGGGTQHF. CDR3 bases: TGTGCCAGCAGCTCGACGGGGGGGGGCACCCAGCATTTT. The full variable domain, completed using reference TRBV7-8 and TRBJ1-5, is GAGVSQSPRYKVAKRGQDVALRCDPISGHVSLFWYQQALGQGPEFLTYFQNEAQLDKSGLPSDRFFAERPEGSVSTLKIQRTQQEDSAVYLCASSSTGGGTQHFGDGTRLSIL.

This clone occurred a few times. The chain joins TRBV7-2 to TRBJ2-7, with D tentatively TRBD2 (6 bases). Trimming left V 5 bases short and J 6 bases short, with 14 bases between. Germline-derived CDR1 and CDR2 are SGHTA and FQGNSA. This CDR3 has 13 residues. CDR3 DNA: TGTGCCAGCAGCGCCTTTTCCGGGGGCGAGCAGTACTTC. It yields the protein CASSAFSGGEQYF.

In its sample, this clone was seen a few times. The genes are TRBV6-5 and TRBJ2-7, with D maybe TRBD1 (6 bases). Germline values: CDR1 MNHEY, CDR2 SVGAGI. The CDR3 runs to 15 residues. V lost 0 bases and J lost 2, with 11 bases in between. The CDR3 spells CASSYSAGATYEQYF. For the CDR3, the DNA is TGTGCCAGCAGTTACTCGGCAGGGGCCACCTACGAGCAGTACTTC.

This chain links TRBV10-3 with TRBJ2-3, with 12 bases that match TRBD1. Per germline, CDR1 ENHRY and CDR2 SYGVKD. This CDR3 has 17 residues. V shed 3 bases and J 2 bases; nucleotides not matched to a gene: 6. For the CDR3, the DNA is TGTGCCATCAGTGACCGCCTGGGACAGGGGGCCACAGATACGCAGTATTTT. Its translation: CAISDRLGQGATDTQYF.

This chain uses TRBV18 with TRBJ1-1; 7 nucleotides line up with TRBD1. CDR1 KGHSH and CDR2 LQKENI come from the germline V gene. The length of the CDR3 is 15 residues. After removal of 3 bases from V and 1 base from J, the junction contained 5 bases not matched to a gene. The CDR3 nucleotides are TGTGCCAGCTCACCCAGACAGGGACCGAACACTGAAGCTTTCTTT. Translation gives CASSPRQGPNTEAFF.

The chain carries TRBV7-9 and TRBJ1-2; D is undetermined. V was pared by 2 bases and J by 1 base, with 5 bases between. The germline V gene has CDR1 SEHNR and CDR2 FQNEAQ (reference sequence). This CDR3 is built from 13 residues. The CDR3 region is CASSLLVNYGYTF. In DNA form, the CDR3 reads TGTGCCAGCAGCTTACTAGTTAACTATGGCTACACCTTC.

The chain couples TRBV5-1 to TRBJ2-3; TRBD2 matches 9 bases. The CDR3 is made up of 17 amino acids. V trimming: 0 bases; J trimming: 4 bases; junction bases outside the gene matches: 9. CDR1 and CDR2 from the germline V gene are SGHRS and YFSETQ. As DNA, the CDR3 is TGCGCCAGCAGCTTGGGATCCAGCGGGAGGAGGGCAGATACGCAGTATTTT. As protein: CASSLGSSGRRADTQYF.

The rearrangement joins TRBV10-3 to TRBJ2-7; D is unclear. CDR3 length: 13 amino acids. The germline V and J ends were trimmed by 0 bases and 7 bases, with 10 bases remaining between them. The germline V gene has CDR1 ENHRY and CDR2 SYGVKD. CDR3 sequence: CAISESGRLEQYF. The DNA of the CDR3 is TGTGCCATCAGTGAGTCCGGCAGGTTGGAGCAGTACTTC.

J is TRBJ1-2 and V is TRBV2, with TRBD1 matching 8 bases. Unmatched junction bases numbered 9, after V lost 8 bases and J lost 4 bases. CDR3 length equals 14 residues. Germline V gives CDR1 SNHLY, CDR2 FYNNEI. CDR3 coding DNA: TGTGCCAGCGGGTCGGGACAGGCCTTCTATGGCTACACCTTC. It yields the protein CASGSGQAFYGYTF.

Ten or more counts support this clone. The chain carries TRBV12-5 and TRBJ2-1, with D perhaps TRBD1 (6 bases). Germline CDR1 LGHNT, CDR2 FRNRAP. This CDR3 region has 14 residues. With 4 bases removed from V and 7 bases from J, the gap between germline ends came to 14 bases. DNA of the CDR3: TGTGCTAGTGGTTCAGGGGTTTTAGGGAATGAGCAGTTCTTC. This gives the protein CASGSGVLGNEQFF.

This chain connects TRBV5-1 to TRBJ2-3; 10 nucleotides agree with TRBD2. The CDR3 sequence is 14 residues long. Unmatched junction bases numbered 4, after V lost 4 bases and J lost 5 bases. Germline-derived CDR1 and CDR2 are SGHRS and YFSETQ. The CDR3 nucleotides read TGCGCCAGCAGCCCCGGGACTAGCGAAGATACGCAGTATTTT. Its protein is CASSPGTSEDTQYF.

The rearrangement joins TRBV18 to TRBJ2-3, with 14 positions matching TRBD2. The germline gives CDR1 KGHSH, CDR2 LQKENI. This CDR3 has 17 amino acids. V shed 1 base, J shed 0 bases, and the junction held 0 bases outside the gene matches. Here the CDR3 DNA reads TGTGCCAGCTCACCACGGACTAGCGGGGGGAGCACAGATACGCAGTATTTT. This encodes CASSPRTSGGSTDTQYF.

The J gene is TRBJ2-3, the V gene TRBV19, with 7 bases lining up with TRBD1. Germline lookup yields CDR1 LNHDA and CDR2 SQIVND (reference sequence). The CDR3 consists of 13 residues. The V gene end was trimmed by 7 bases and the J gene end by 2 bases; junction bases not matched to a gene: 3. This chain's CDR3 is CASKTGATDTQYF. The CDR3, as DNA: TGTGCCAGTAAAACAGGGGCCACAGATACGCAGTATTTT.

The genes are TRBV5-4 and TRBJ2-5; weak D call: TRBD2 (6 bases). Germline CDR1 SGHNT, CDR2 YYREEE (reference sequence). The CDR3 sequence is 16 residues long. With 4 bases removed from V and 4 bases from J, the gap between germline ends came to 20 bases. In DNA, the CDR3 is TGTGCCAGCAGCCCGCCCCCCCCCGGGGGTCGAGAGACCCAGTACTTC. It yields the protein CASSPPPPGGRETQYF. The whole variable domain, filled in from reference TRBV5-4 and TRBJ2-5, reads ETGVTQSPTHLIKTRGQQVTLRCSSQSGHNTVSWYQQALGQGPQFIFQYYREEENGRGNFPPRFSGLQFPNYSSELNVNALELDDSALYLCASSPPPPGGRETQYFGPGTRLLVL.

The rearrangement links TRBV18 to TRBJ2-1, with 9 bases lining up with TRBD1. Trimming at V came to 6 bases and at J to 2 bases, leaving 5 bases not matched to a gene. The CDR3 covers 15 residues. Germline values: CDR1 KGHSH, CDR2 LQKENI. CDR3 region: CASSPGTGTYNEQFF. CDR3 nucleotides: TGTGCCAGCTCCCCCGGGACAGGGACCTACAATGAGCAGTTCTTC.

Here the CDR3 reads CASSYGGSQSEQYF. In nucleotides, the CDR3 is TGTGCCAGCAGTTACGGCGGGTCCCAGAGCGAGCAGTACTTC. The genes are TRBV6-5 and TRBJ2-7, with D possibly being TRBD2 (5 bases). The CDR3 contains 14 residues. CDR1 MNHEY and CDR2 SVGAGI come from the germline V gene. V was cut by 2 bases and J by 6 bases, with 14 bases left in between.